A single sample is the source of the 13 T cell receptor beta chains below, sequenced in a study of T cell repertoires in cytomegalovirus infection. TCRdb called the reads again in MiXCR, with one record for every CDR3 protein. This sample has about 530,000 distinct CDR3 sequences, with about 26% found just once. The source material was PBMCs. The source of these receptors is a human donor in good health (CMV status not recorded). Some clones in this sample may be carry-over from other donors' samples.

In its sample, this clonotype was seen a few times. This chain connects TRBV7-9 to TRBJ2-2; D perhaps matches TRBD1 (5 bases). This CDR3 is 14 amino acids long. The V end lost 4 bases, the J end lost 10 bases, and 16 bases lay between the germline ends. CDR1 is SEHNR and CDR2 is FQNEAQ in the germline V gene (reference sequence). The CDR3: CASSSAILGQELFF. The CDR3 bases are TGTGCCAGCAGCTCCGCCATTTTGGGGCAGGAGCTGTTTTTT.

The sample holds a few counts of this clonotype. The CDR3 protein is CASTLGAHEQYF. For the CDR3, the DNA is TGTGCCAGCACCCTCGGCGCCCACGAGCAGTACTTC. The chain links TRBV28 to TRBJ2-7, with D unresolved. Trimming left V 7 bases short and J 5 bases short, with 12 bases between. There are 12 residues in the CDR3. Germline V lookup: CDR1 MDHEN, CDR2 SYDVKM. The full variable domain, its missing parts supplied by reference TRBV28 and TRBJ2-7, is DVKVTQSSRYLVKRTGEKVFLECVQDMDHENMFWYRQDPGLGLRLIYFSYDVKMKEKGDIPEGYSVSREKKERFSLILESASTNQTSMYLCASTLGAHEQYFGPGTRLTVT.

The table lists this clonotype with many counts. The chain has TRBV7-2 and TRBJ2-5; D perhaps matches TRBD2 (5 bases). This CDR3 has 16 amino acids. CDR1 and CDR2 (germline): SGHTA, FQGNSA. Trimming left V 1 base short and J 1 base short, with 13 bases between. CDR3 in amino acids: CASSLVIQRSQETQYF. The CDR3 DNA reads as TGTGCCAGCAGCTTAGTGATCCAGCGGAGCCAAGAGACCCAGTACTTC.

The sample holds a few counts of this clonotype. The CDR3 nucleotides read TGCAGCGTGGGGGACAGTTGGGGTTACGAGCAGTACTTC. Amino acids: CSVGDSWGYEQYF. This chain links TRBV29-1 with TRBJ2-7, with 7 bases matching TRBD1. Germline trimming cut 6 bases from V and 4 bases from J; bases unmatched to any gene: 9. The CDR3 spans 13 residues. Germline CDR1 SQVTM, CDR2 ANQGSEA.

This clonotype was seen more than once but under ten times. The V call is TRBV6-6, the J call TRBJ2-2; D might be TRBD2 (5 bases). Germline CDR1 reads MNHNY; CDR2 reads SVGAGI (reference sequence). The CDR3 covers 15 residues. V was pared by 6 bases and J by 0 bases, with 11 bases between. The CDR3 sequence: CASSETSSNTGELFF. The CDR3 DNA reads TGTGCCAGCAGCGAAACTAGTTCGAACACCGGGGAGCTGTTTTTT.

The CDR3 loop is CASSLVAISSYEQYF. CDR3 sequence (DNA): TGTGCCAGCAGTTTAGTTGCGATAAGCTCCTACGAGCAGTACTTC. This sequence joins TRBV27 and TRBJ2-7; D remains unclear. Germline values: CDR1 MNHEY, CDR2 SMNVEV (reference sequence). Trimming stripped 2 bases from V and 0 bases from J, with 11 bases between. CDR3 length: 15 amino acids.

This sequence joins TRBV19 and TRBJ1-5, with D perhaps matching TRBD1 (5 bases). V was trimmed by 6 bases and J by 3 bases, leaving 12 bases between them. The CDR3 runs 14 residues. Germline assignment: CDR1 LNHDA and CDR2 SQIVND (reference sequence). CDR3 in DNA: TGTGCCAGTAGAACAGACAGATCCAATCAGCCCCAGCATTTT. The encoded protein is CASRTDRSNQPQHF.

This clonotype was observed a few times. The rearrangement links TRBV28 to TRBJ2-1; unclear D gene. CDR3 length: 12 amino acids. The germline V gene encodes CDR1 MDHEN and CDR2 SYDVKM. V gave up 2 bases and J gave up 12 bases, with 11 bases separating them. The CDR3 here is CASSLSQYGQFF. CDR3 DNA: TGTGCCAGCAGTTTAAGCCAGTATGGGCAGTTCTTC.

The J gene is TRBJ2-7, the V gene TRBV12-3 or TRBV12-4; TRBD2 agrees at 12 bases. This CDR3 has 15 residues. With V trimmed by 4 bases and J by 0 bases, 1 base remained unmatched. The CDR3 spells CASSSTSGSSYEQYV. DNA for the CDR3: TGTGCCAGCAGTTCGACTAGCGGGAGCTCCTACGAGCAGTACGTC.

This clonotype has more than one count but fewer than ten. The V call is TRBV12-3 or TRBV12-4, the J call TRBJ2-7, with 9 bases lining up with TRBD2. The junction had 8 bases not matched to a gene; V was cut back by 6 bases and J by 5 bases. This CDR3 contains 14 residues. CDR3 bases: TGTGCCAGCAGCCGGGGGACTAGCAACCACGAGCAGTACTTC. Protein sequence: CASSRGTSNHEQYF.

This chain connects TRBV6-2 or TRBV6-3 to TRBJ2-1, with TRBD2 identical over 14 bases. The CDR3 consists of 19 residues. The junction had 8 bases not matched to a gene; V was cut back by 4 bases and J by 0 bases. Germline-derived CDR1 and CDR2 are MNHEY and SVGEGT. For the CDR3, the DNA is TGTGCCAGCAGTTCCCGGACTAGCGGGAGGTCGCTCTCCTACAATGAGCAGTTCTTC. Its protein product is CASSSRTSGRSLSYNEQFF.

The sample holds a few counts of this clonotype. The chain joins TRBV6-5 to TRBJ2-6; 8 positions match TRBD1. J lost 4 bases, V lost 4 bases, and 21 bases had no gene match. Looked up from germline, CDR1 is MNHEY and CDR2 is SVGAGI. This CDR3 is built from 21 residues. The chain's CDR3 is CASSSGIPGQAYFGGANVLTF. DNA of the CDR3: TGTGCCAGCAGTTCAGGGATACCGGGACAGGCATATTTTGGCGGGGCCAACGTCCTGACTTTC.

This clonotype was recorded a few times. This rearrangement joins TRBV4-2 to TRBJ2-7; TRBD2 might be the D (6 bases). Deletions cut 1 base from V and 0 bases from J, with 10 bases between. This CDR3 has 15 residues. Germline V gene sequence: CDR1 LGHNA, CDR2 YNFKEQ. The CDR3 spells CASSQGGTPSYEQYF. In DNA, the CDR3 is TGTGCCAGCAGCCAAGGAGGGACTCCCTCCTACGAGCAGTACTTC.